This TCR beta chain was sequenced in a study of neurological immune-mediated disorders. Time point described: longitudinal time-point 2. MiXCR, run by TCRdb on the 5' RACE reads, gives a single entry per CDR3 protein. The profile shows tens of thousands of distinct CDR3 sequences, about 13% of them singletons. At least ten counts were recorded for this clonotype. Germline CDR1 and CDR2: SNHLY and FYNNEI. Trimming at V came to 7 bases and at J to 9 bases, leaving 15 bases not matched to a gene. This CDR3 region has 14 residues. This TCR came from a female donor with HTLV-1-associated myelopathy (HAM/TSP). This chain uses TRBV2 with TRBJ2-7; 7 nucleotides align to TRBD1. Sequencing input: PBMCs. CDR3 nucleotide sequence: TGTGCCAGCAACTCGAGGGGGCGGACCCCGGGGCAGTACTTC. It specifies CASNSRGRTPGQYF.